One and the same sample provided the 15 T cell receptor beta chains below, sequenced in a study of Graves' ophthalmopathy and Graves' hyperthyroidism. TCR beta CDR3 regions were amplified from RNA transcripts. Second-round multiplex PCR came after first-round RT-PCR with HTBI primers. TCRdb ran MiXCR on the multiplex PCR reads and lists one entry per CDR3 protein. The sample yields about 740,000 distinct CDR3 sequences, around 40% seen once. The material sequenced was peripheral blood. The receptor set was obtained from an adult man with Graves' ophthalmopathy.

This clonotype has a handful of counts. The chain carries TRBV4-1 and TRBJ1-4; weak D call: TRBD1 (5 bases). Looked up from germline, CDR1 is MGHRA and CDR2 is YSYEKL. The V end was cut by 0 bases, the J end by 7 bases, with 12 bases between. The CDR3 has 15 amino acids. The CDR3 DNA is TGCGCCAGCAGCCAAGATGTGGGGGGGTTTGAAAAACTGTTTTTT. Translation gives CASSQDVGGFEKLFF.

CDR3 in DNA: TGTGCCAGCAGGGAGGCCAGGGGTGGATCACCCCTCCACTTT. Amino acid sequence: CASREARGGSPLHF. The J gene is TRBJ1-6, the V gene TRBV6-2 or TRBV6-3, with D possibly being TRBD1 (6 bases). Germline CDR1 MNHEY, CDR2 SVGEGT. CDR3 length: 14 residues. Trimming removed 6 bases from V and 10 bases from J, with 16 bases in between.

To note about this clonotype: A much larger clone lies one base from this, so it may be a read error. V and J are TRBV29-1 and TRBJ2-5; D may be TRBD1 (6 bases). Germline V CDR1 and CDR2: SQVTM, ANQGSEA. CDR3 length: 12 residues. The germline V and J ends were trimmed by 4 bases and 3 bases, with 9 bases remaining between them. CDR3 residues: CSVGAGEETQYF. In nucleotides, the CDR3 is TGCAGCGTTGGGGCAGGGGAAGAGACCCAGTACTTC.

This clonotype was observed a handful of times. A read error may account for a junction end that differs from germline. The chain combines TRBV24-1 with TRBJ1-5; TRBD1 matches 7 bases. CDR3 length equals 15 residues. The germline V gene has CDR1 KGHDR and CDR2 SFDVKD. The CDR3: CASSDQGVGNQPQHF. The DNA for the CDR3 is TGTGCCAGCAGTGATCAGGGGGTTGGCAATCAGCCCCAGCATTTT.

This clonotype has just one count. The chain uses TRBV20-1 and TRBJ2-7; 10 positions match TRBD2. Trimming took 7 bases from V and 2 from J; bases not matched to a gene: 8. Germline V gene lookup returns CDR1 DFQATT and CDR2 SNEGSKA (reference sequence). The CDR3 consists of 14 residues. CDR3 in DNA: TGCAGTGGGATCAATAGCGGGGGGCCCTACGAGCAGTACTTC. Translating gives CSGINSGGPYEQYF.

This clonotype was seen only once. This may be a read error: a much more frequent sequence differs by one nucleotide. The rearrangement links TRBV24-1 to TRBJ2-7, with a weak D call TRBD2 (7 bases). The germline V gene encodes CDR1 KGHDR and CDR2 SFDVKD. This CDR3 is 16 amino acids long. The CDR3 is CATSDSTGRGTYGQYF. CDR3 coding DNA: TGTGCCACCAGTGATTCCACAGGGCGGGGGACCTACGGGCAGTACTTC.

The chain is built from TRBV2 and TRBJ2-7; 12 positions match TRBD2. J gave up 6 bases and V 7 bases, and 10 bases lay outside the gene matches. The germline V gene has CDR1 SNHLY and CDR2 FYNNEI. This CDR3 is built from 15 residues. The CDR3: CASKASGRAKVEQYF. The CDR3 coding sequence is TGTGCCAGCAAAGCTAGCGGGAGGGCCAAGGTCGAGCAGTACTTC. Drawing the rest from reference TRBV2 and TRBJ2-7, the complete variable domain is EPEVTQTPSHQVTQMGQEVILRCVPISNHLYFYWYRQILGQKVEFLVSFYNNEISEKSEIFDDQFSVERPDGSNFTLKIRSTKLEDSAMYFCASKASGRAKVEQYFGPGTRLTVT.

Ten or more counts support this clonotype. The rearrangement links TRBV25-1 to TRBJ1-6; D call uncertain. Trimming took off 4 bases at V and 2 bases at J, with 9 bases between the two ends. The germline V gene has CDR1 MGHDK and CDR2 SYGVNS. The CDR3 spans 15 residues. The CDR3 nucleotides are TGTGCCAGCAGTGTTAAATGGCCCTATAATTCACCCCTCCACTTT. Residues: CASSVKWPYNSPLHF. The variable domain in full, completed from reference TRBV25-1 and TRBJ1-6, reads EADIYQTPRYLVIGTGKKITLECSQTMGHDKMYWYQQDPGMELHLIHYSYGVNSTEKGDLSSESTVSRIRTEHFPLTLESARPSHTSQYLCASSVKWPYNSPLHFGNGTRLTVT.

There are many counts of this clonotype. The chain has TRBV7-2 and TRBJ2-7; no clear D gene. Germline V lookup: CDR1 SGHTA, CDR2 FQGNSA. This CDR3 is built from 15 residues. Trimming removed 4 bases at V and 3 bases at J, with 16 bases between. The CDR3, as DNA: TGTGCCAGCAGCTATGACAACAACCCCTTCTACGAGCAGTACTTC. Translation: CASSYDNNPFYEQYF. The whole variable domain, remainder taken from reference TRBV7-2 and TRBJ2-7, is GAGVSQSPSNKVTEKGKDVELRCDPISGHTALYWYRQSLGQGLEFLIYFQGNSAPDKSGLPSDRFSAERTGGSVSTLTIQRTQQEDSAVYLCASSYDNNPFYEQYFGPGTRLTVT.

The V call is TRBV25-1, the J call TRBJ2-2; D gene unclear. V was pared by 5 bases and J by 3 bases, with 16 bases between. CDR3 length: 16 amino acids. Germline V gene sequence: CDR1 MGHDK, CDR2 SYGVNS. CDR3 bases: TGTGCCAGCAGTTACTCGCCCTTGGGTGACACCGGGGAGCTGTTTTTT. Protein sequence: CASSYSPLGDTGELFF.

The V gene is TRBV29-1, the J gene TRBJ1-2; D is unclear. The CDR3 totals 10 residues. Germline lookup yields CDR1 SQVTM and CDR2 ANQGSEA. The V and J ends lost 8 bases and 8 bases respectively, with 12 bases between them. The CDR3 DNA is TGCAGCCCCCACGGAGGAGGCTACACCTTC. It specifies CSPHGGGYTF.

This clonotype showed up many times. The V gene is TRBV19, the J gene TRBJ1-4, with unresolved D. V lost 4 bases to trimming and J lost 5 bases, with 8 bases between them. Per the germline V gene, CDR1 is LNHDA and CDR2 is SQIVND (reference sequence). This CDR3 has 13 amino acids. The CDR3 here is CASSTAANEKLFF. The CDR3 bases are TGTGCCAGTAGTACGGCAGCAAATGAAAAACTGTTTTTT.

This clonotype was counted ten times or more. J is TRBJ2-5 and V is TRBV7-9; D gene unclear. Between the trimmed V and J ends, which lost 10 bases and 0 bases, there was a span of 12 bases. The CDR3 extends over 13 amino acids. The germline V gene encodes CDR1 SEHNR and CDR2 FQNEAQ (reference sequence). In DNA, the CDR3 is TGTGCCACTTCGCTCCTGAACCAAGAGACCCAGTACTTC. This codes for CATSLLNQETQYF.

The table lists this clonotype with many counts. The J gene is TRBJ2-7, the V gene TRBV25-1, with D unresolved. CDR1 is MGHDK, CDR2 SYGVNS, per germline. CDR3 length: 13 residues. V was pared by 2 bases and J by 3 bases, with 8 bases between. As DNA, the CDR3 is TGTGCCAGCAGTGAACCCGGGTACTACGAGCAGTACTTC. It yields the protein CASSEPGYYEQYF.

V and J are TRBV7-9 and TRBJ1-1, with 9 positions matching TRBD1. This CDR3 region has 14 residues. Trimming at V came to 7 bases and at J to 5 bases, leaving 8 bases not matched to a gene. The germline V gene has CDR1 SEHNR and CDR2 FQNEAQ (reference sequence). In nucleotides, the CDR3 is TGTGCCAGCACCCCGGGACAGGGTGAAACTGAAGCTTTCTTT. Protein: CASTPGQGETEAFF.